This T cell receptor beta chain was obtained from a study of shared clonotypes between healthy human individuals. General study points: Shared clonotypes: roughly 4.7% naive CD4, around 3.5% naive CD8, roughly 2.4% memory CD4, around 0.4% memory CD8. Non-shared clonotypes had lower generation probabilities than those shared by all four donors. Only blood was sampled; tissue repertoires likely differ.

Only in-frame clones appear in the TCRdb table, and some are missing; sequencing was by immunoSEQ multiplex PCR. The data show about 1 million clones, with about three quarters seen just once and less than 1.5% held by the top ten. The germline V and J ends were trimmed by 2 bases and 2 bases, with 12 bases remaining between them. CDR3 length: 15 amino acids. CDR1 and CDR2 (germline): SGHRS, YFSETQ. For this clone: Its matching antigen is unknown. This same CDR3 is encoded by further DNA sequences in the sample.

Those who donated, Caucasian adults without exception, all lived in Nashville, Tennessee. This clonotype originated in a young man in good health. This chain uses TRBV5-1 with TRBJ2-3; D is possibly TRBD2 (6 bases). Material for sequencing was memory CD4+ T cells sorted from blood. Subset: CD45RA-negative fraction. CDR3 loop: CASSLGRGNTDTQYF. CDR3 DNA: TGCGCCAGCAGCTTAGGACGGGGGAACACAGATACGCAGTATTTT.